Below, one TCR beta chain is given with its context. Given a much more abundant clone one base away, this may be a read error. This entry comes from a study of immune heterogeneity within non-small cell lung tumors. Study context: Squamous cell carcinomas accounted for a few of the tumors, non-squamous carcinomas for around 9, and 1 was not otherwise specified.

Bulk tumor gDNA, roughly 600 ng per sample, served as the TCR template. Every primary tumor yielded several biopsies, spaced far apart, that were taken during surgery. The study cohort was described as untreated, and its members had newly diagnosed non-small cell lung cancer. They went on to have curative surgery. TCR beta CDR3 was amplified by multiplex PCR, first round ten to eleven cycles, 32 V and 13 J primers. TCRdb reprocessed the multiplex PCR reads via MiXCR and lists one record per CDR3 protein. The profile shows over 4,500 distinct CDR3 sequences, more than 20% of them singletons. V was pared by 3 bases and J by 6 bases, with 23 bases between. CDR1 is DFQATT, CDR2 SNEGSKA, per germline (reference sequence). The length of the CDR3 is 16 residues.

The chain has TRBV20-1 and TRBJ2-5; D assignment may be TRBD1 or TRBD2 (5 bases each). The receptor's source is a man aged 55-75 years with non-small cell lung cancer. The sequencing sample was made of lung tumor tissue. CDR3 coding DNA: TGCAGTGCTAGTGCCTTTTCGGGGCCGCTACAAAAGACCCAGTACTTC. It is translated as CSASAFSGPLQKTQYF.